Each of the 4 T cell receptor beta chains below was sequenced from the same sample in a study of post-analysis software for immune sequencing data. Overall study findings and caveats: Roughly five TRBV segments appeared more often in patients than in controls, and TRBV5-6, TRBV5-1 and TRBV20-1 were among these.

The authors incorporated unique molecular identifiers into the TCR beta cDNA libraries. TCRdb reanalysed the PCR reads using MiXCR and keeps one entry per CDR3 protein. The data contain some 240,000 distinct CDR3 sequences, 30% to 45% of them singletons. Their recognized antigens are unknown. Sequencing was carried out using blood. The receptors were sampled from a girl aged 10 to 17 with multiple sclerosis.

This clonotype has just one count. A single base separates this from a much larger clone, so it may be a read error. The V and J genes are TRBV25-1 and TRBJ2-1, with D hard to call. The CDR3 is 12 amino acids. The germline V gene has CDR1 MGHDK and CDR2 SYGVNS. The germline V and J ends were trimmed by 9 bases and 13 bases, with 19 bases remaining between them. The CDR3 nucleotides read TGTGCCAGAAAGGGCTCCTCCAAGACCCAGTTCTTC. Translating it yields CARKGSSKTQFF. Based on the CDR3 plus reference TRBV25-1 and TRBJ2-1, the full variable domain is EADIYQTPRYLVIGTGKKITLECSQTMGHDKMYWYQQDPGMELHLIHYSYGVNSTEKGDLSSESTVSRIRTEHFPLTLESARPSHTSQYLCARKGSSKTQFFGPGTRLTVL.

This clonotype showed up many times. The chain recombines TRBV20-1 with TRBJ2-3; a weak D match, TRBD2 (5 bases). CDR3 length: 15 amino acids. The V gene's germline CDR1 is DFQATT and CDR2 SNEGSKA (reference sequence). Deletions cut 0 bases from V and 1 base from J, with 11 bases between. CDR3 loop: CSARDGGSGTDTQYF. The CDR3 DNA is TGCAGTGCTAGAGATGGAGGCAGCGGCACAGATACGCAGTATTTT.

This clonotype was counted between two and nine times. The rearrangement joins TRBV5-5 to TRBJ1-1; D possibly corresponds to TRBD1 (5 bases). The germline V and J ends were trimmed by 0 bases and 0 bases, with 9 bases remaining between them. The CDR3 is 15 residues long. Germline V gene data show CDR1 as SGHKS and CDR2 as YYEKEE (reference sequence). As DNA, the CDR3 is TGTGCCAGCAGCTTGGGTCCAGGGATGAACACTGAAGCTTTCTTT. It yields the protein CASSLGPGMNTEAFF.

This clonotype appeared many times. The chain recombines TRBV2 with TRBJ1-5; possible D gene TRBD1, 5 bases. Germline V gene data show CDR1 as SNHLY and CDR2 as FYNNEI. V was cut by 4 bases and J by 7 bases, with 11 bases left in between. The CDR3 consists of 13 residues. The CDR3 nucleotides read TGTGCCAGCAGTGGGCAGGGAGACCAGCCCCAGCATTTT. Amino acids: CASSGQGDQPQHF.